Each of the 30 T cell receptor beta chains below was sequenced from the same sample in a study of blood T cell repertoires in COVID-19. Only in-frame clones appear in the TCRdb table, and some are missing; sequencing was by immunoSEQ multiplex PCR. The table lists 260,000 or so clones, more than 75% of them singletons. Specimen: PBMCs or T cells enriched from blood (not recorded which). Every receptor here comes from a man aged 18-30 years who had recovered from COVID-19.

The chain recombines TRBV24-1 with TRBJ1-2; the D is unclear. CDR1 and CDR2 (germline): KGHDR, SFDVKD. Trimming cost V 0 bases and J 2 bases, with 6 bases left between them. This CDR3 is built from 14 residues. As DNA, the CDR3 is TGTGCCACCAGTGATTTGGGTAGAAACTATGGCTACACCTTC. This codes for CATSDLGRNYGYTF.

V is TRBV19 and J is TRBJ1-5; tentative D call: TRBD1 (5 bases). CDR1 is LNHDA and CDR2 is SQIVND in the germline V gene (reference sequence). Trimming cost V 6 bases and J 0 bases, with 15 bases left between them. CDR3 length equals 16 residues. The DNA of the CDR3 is TGTGCCAGTAGCCTGATCCTACAGGTTAGCAATCAGCCCCAGCATTTT. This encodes CASSLILQVSNQPQHF.

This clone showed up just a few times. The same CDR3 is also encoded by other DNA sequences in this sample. The DNA of the CDR3 is TGTGCCAGCTCACCGGGACTCTACGAGCAGTACTTC. Protein: CASSPGLYEQYF. This chain links TRBV18 with TRBJ2-7, with D perhaps matching TRBD2 (6 bases). Trimming pared 3 bases from V and 3 bases from J, leaving 6 bases between. The CDR3 has 12 residues. The germline gives CDR1 KGHSH, CDR2 LQKENI.

In nucleotides, the CDR3 is TGTGCCAGTAGGGTAGGGGCGCTCACTGAAGCTTTCTTT. This codes for CASRVGALTEAFF. The J gene is TRBJ1-1, the V gene TRBV19, with D perhaps TRBD1 (5 bases). The V and J ends lost 6 bases and 4 bases respectively, with 12 bases between them. Germline lookup yields CDR1 LNHDA and CDR2 SQIVND (reference sequence). The CDR3 consists of 13 residues.

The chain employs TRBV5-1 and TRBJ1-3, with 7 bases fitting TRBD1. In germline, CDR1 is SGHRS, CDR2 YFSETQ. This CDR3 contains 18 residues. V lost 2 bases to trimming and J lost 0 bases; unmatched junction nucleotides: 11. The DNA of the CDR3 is TGCGCCAGCAGCTTAGGCGGGACAGAGACTATCTCTGGAAACACCATATATTTT. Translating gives CASSLGGTETISGNTIYF. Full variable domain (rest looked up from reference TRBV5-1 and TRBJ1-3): KAGVTQTPRYLIKTRGQQVTLSCSPISGHRSVSWYQQTPGQGLQFLFEYFSETQRNKGNFPGRFSGRQFSNSRSEMNVSTLELGDSALYLCASSLGGTETISGNTIYFGEGSWLTVV.

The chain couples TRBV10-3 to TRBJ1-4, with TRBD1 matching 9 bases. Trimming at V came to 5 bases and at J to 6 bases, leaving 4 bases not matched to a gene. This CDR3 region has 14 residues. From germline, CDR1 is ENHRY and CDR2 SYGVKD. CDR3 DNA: TGTGCCATCAGTATGGGACAGGGTTATGAAAAACTGTTTTTT. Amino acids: CAISMGQGYEKLFF.

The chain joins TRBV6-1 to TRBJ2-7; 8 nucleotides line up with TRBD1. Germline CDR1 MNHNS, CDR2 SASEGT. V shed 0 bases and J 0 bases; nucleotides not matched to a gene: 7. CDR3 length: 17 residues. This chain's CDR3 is CASSEARRQGYSYEQYF. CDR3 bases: TGTGCCAGCAGTGAAGCGCGTAGACAGGGGTACTCCTACGAGCAGTACTTC.

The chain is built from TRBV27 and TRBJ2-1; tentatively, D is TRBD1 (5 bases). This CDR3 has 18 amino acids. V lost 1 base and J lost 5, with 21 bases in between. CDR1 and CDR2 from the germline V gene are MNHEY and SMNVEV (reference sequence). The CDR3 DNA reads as TGTGCCAGCAGTTTATACTCGACAGCGCGAAGACCAAACAATGAGCAGTTCTTC. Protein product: CASSLYSTARRPNNEQFF.

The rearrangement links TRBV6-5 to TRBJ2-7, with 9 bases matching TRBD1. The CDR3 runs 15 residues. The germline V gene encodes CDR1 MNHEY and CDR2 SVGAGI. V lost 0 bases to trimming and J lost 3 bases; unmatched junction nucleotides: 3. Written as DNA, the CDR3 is TGTGCCAGCAGTTACTCGGAGACAGGGGGCTACGAGCAGTACTTC. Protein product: CASSYSETGGYEQYF.

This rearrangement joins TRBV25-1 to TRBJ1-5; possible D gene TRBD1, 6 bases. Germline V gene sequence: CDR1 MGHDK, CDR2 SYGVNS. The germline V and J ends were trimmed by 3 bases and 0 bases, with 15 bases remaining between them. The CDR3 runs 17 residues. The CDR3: CASSDNRGGRSNQPQHF. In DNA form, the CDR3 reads TGTGCCAGCAGTGATAATCGAGGGGGACGTAGCAATCAGCCCCAGCATTTT.

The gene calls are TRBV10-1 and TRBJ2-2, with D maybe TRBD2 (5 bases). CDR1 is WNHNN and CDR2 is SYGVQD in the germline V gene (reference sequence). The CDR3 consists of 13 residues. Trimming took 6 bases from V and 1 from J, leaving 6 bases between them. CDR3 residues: CASSSGNTGELFF. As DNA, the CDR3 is TGCGCCAGCAGCAGCGGGAACACCGGGGAGCTGTTTTTT.

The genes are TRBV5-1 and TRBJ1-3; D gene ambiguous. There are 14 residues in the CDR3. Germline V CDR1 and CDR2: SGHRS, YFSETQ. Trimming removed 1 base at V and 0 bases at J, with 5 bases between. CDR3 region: CASSLTDSGNTIYF. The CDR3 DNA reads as TGCGCCAGCAGCTTGACAGACTCTGGAAACACCATATATTTT.

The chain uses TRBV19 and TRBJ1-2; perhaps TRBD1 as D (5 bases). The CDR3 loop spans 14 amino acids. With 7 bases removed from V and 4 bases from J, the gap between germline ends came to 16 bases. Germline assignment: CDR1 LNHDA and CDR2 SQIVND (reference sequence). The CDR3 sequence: CASNSQGFFYGYTF. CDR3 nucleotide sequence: TGTGCCAGTAATTCTCAGGGATTCTTCTATGGCTACACCTTC.

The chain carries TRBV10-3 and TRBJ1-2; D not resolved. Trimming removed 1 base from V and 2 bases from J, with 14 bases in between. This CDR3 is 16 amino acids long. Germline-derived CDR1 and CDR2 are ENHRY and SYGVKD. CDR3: CAISEFLLGVNYGYTF. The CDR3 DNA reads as TGTGCCATCAGTGAGTTTTTATTGGGAGTCAACTATGGCTACACCTTC.

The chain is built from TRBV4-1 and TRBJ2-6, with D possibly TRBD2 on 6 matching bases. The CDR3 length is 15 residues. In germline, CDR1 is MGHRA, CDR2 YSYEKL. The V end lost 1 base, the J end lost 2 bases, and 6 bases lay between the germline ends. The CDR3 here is CASSQVAAGANVLTF. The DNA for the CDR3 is TGCGCCAGCAGCCAAGTAGCGGCTGGGGCCAACGTCCTGACTTTC.

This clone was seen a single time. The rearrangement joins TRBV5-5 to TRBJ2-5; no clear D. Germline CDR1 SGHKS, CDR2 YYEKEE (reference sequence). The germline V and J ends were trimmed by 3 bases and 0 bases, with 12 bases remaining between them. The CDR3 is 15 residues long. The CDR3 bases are TGTGCCAGCAGCTCCTCATGGAGAAACCAAGAGACCCAGTACTTC. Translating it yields CASSSSWRNQETQYF.

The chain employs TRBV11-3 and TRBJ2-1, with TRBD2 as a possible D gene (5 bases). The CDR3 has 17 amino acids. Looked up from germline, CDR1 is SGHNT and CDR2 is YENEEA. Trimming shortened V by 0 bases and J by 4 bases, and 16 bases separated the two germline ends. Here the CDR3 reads CASSLDSALAKYNEQFF. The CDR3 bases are TGTGCCAGCAGCTTAGATTCGGCCTTAGCGAAATACAATGAGCAGTTCTTC.

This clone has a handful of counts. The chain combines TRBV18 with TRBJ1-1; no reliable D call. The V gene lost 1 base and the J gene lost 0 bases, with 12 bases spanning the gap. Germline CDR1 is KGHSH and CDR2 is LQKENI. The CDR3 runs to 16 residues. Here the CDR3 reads CASSPRAKELNTEAFF. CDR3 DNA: TGTGCCAGCTCACCACGGGCGAAGGAATTGAACACTGAAGCTTTCTTT.

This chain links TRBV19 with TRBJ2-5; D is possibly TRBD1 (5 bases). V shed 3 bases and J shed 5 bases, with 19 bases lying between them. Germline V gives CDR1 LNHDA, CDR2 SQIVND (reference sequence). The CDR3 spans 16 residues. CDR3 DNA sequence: TGTGCCAGTAGTATCTCTTTACAGGCTGGGTTGGAGACCCAGTACTTC. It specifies CASSISLQAGLETQYF.

The CDR3 nucleotides are TGTGCCAGCAGACGGGAAAGGTCCTACGAGCAGTACTTC. Its protein product is CASRRERSYEQYF. The chain couples TRBV6-5 to TRBJ2-7; tentatively, D is TRBD2 (5 bases). V dropped 6 bases and J dropped 1 base, with 10 bases sitting between them. This CDR3 has 13 residues. CDR1 and CDR2 (germline): MNHEY, SVGAGI.

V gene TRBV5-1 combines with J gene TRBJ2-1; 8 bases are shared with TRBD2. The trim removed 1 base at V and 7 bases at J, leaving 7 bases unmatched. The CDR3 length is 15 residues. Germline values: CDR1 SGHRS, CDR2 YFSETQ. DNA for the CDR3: TGCGCCAGCAGCTTGAGAGTCGGCGGGGGGAATGAGCAGTTCTTC. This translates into CASSLRVGGGNEQFF.

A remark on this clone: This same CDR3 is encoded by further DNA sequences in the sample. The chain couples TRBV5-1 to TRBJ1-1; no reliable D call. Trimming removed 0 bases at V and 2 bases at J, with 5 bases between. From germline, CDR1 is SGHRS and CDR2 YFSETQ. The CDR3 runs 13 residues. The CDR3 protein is CASSLGGNTEAFF. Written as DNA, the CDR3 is TGCGCCAGCAGCTTGGGCGGTAACACTGAAGCTTTCTTT.

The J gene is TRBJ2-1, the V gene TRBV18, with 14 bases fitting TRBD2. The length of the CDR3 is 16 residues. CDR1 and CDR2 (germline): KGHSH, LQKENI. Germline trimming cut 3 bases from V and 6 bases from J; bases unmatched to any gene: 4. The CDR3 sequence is CASSPTGLAGGNEQFF. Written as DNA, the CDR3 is TGTGCCAGCTCACCTACAGGACTAGCGGGGGGCAATGAGCAGTTCTTC.

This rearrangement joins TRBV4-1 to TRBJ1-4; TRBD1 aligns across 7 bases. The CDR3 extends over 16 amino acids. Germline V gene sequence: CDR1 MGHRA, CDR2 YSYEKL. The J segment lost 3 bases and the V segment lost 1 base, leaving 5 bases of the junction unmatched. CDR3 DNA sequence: TGCGCCAGCAGCCAAGTTGCCAGGGGGGCTAATGAAAAACTGTTTTTT. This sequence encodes CASSQVARGANEKLFF.

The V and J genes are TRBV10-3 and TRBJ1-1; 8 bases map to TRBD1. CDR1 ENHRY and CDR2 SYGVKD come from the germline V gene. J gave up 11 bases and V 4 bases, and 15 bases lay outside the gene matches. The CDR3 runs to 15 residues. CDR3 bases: TGTGCCATCAGTGGGACAGGGAAGAGGACTGGGGAGGCTTTCTTT. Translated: CAISGTGKRTGEAFF.

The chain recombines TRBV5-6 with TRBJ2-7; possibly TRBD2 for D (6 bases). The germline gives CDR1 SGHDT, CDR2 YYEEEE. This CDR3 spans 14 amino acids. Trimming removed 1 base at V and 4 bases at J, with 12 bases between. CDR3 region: CASSLLRETYEQYF. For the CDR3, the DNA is TGTGCCAGCAGCTTGCTCCGGGAGACTTACGAGCAGTACTTC.

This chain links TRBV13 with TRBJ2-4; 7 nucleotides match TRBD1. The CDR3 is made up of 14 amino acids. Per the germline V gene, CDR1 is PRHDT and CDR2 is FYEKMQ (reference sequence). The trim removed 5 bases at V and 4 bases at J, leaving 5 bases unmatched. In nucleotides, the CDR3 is TGTGCCAGCAGCATATGGGACAGAAAAAACATTCAGTACTTC. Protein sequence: CASSIWDRKNIQYF. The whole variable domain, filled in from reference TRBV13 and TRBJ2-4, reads AAGVIQSPRHLIKEKRETATLKCYPIPRHDTVYWYQQGPGQDPQFLISFYEKMQSDKGSIPDRFSAQQFSDYHSELNMSSLELGDSALYFCASSIWDRKNIQYFGAGTRLSVL.

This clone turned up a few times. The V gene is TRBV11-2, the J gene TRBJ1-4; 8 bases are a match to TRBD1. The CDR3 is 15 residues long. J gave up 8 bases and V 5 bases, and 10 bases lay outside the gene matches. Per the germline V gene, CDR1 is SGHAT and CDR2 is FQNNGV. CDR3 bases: TGTGCCAGCAGCCAAGGAGACAGGGGCTGGGAAAAACTGTTTTTT. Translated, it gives CASSQGDRGWEKLFF.

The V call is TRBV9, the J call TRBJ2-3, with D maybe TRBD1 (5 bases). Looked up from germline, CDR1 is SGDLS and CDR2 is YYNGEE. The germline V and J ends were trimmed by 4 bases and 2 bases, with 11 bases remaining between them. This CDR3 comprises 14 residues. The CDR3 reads CASSTGVPTDTQYF. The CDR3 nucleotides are TGTGCCAGCAGCACAGGAGTCCCCACAGATACGCAGTATTTT.

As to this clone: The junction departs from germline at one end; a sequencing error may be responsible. The CDR3 DNA reads as TGTGCTAGCAGCTTAGCCAGAGGATACGAGCAGTACTTC. This encodes CASSLARGYEQYF. V usage is TRBV7-7 and J usage is TRBJ2-7; no definite D call. Germline V gene data show CDR1 as SSHAT and CDR2 as FNYEAQ (reference sequence). The CDR3 has 13 amino acids.